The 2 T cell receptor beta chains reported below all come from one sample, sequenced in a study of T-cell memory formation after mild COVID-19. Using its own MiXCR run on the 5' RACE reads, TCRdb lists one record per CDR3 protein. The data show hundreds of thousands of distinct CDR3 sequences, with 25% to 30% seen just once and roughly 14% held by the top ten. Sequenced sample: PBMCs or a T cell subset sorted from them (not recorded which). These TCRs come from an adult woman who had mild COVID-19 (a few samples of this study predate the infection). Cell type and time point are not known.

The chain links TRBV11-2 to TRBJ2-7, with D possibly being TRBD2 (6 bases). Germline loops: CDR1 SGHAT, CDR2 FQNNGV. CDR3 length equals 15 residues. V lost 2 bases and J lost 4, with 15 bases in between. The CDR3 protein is CASSLLLTSIYEQYF. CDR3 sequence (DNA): TGTGCCAGCAGCTTATTGCTGACTAGTATATACGAGCAGTACTTC. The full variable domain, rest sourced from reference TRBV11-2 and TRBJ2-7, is EAGVAQSPRYKIIEKRQSVAFWCNPISGHATLYWYQQILGQGPKLLIQFQNNGVVDDSQLPKDRFSAERLKGVDSTLKIQPAKLEDSAVYLCASSLLLTSIYEQYFGPGTRLTVT.

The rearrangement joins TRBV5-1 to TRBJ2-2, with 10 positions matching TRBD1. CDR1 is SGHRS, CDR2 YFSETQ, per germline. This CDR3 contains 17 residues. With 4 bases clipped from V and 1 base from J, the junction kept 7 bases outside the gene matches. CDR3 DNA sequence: TGCGCCAGCAGCGCCTCCGGACAGGGGGTGAACACCGGGGAGCTGTTTTTT. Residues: CASSASGQGVNTGELFF. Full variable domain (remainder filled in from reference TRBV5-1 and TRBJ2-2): KAGVTQTPRYLIKTRGQQVTLSCSPISGHRSVSWYQQTPGQGLQFLFEYFSETQRNKGNFPGRFSGRQFSNSRSEMNVSTLELGDSALYLCASSASGQGVNTGELFFGEGSRLTVL.